These 8 T cell receptor beta chains originate from one sample sequenced in a study of CXCR3-negative and CXCR3-positive naive CD8 T cells. Researchers prepared the TRB cDNA libraries using 5' RACE with UMI labels. TCRdb re-called the 5' RACE reads and gives one entry per CDR3 protein, without DNA. The sample table includes roughly 24,000 distinct CDR3 sequences. Sequencing was done on a sample of naive CXCR3- CD8+ T cells from blood. Subset in this sample: CD45RO-CCR7+CD27+CD95- naive CD8+ T cells lacking CXCR3 (TNR3-). The receptors derive from a human donor in good health. Some clones in this sample may be carry-over from other donors' samples.

This chain uses TRBV7-9 with TRBJ1-1; lacking DNA, the TRBD1 call made by TCRdb goes unchecked. This CDR3 comprises 14 residues. Germline assignment: CDR1 SEHNR and CDR2 FQNEAQ (reference sequence). CDR3 residues: CASSPPGQGREAFF.

The J gene is TRBJ2-1, the V gene TRBV6-4; TCRdb returns TRBD2, unconfirmable since there is no DNA. Germline V gene data show CDR1 as MRHNA and CDR2 as SNTAGT. This CDR3 contains 13 residues. This CDR3 is CASSVRLEGEQFF.

The J gene is TRBJ2-1, the V gene TRBV28; TCRdb selects TRBD1, and the lack of DNA leaves this call unchecked. Per the germline V gene, CDR1 is MDHEN and CDR2 is SYDVKM. The CDR3 is 17 residues long. CDR3 in amino acids: CASSLNTGGGTNNEQFF.

V gene TRBV20-1 combines with J gene TRBJ1-5. CDR3 length equals 14 residues. The germline gives CDR1 DFQATT, CDR2 SNEGSKA (reference sequence). The CDR3 reads CSARIGYSNQPQHF.

J is TRBJ2-1 and V is TRBV7-9. Germline CDR1 reads SEHNR; CDR2 reads FQNEAQ (reference sequence). This CDR3 is 15 amino acids long. The CDR3: CASKLAGSSYNEQFF.

V usage is TRBV19 and J usage is TRBJ1-1. Per germline, CDR1 LNHDA and CDR2 SQIVND (reference sequence). This CDR3 comprises 14 residues. CDR3 in amino acids: CASTHRPEGTEAFF.

V usage is TRBV6-5 and J usage is TRBJ2-7; checking the TCRdb D call of TRBD2 is not possible without DNA. CDR3 size: 15 residues. Germline CDR1 is MNHEY and CDR2 is SVGAGI. The CDR3: CASSYPSGGTYEQYF.

V usage is TRBV7-9 and J usage is TRBJ2-5. This CDR3 has 17 amino acids. Germline V gene sequence: CDR1 SEHNR, CDR2 FQNEAQ (reference sequence). CDR3: CASSLGSFKAFGETQYF.